In this sample, the clone carrying this T cell receptor (beta chain) turned up many times. In the library, each TCR cDNA molecule bore its own unique molecular identifier. MiXCR, applied by TCRdb to the 5' RACE reads, yields one record per CDR3 protein. The data contain 9,500 to 15,000 distinct CDR3 sequences, about 6.2% of them singletons. This sample was taken from a study of spatial heterogeneity in lung cancer. The CDR3 has 16 residues. The trim removed 1 base at V and 4 bases at J, leaving 7 bases unmatched. Per the germline V gene, CDR1 is GTSNPN and CDR2 is SVGIG (reference sequence). The time point denotes: sample taken at primary tumor resection. Sequencing was performed on whole RNA extracted from tumor and nontumor lung tissue, or from frozen PBMC, and the material was left unsorted.

This TCR came from a male donor with early-stage non-small cell lung cancer. The J gene is TRBJ2-3, the V gene TRBV30; 11 nucleotides line up with TRBD2. This specimen consisted of normal lung tissue next to the tumor, obtained at surgery. CDR3 in DNA: TGTGCCTGGAGTGGCCTAGCGGGAGGAGGGGCAGATACGCAGTATTTT. Translation gives CAWSGLAGGGADTQYF.